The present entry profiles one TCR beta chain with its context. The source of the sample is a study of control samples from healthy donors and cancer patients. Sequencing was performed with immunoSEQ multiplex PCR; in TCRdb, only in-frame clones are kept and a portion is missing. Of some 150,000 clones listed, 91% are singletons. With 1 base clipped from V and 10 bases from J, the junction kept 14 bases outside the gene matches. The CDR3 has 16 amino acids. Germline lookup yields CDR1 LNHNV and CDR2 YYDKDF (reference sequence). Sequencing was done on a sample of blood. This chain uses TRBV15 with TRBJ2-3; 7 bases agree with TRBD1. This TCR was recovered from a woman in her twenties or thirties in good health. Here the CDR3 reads CATSRGETGSPDAQYF. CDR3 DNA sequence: TGTGCCACCAGCAGAGGAGAGACAGGGTCCCCTGATGCGCAGTATTTT. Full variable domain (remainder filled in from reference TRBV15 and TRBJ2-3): DAMVIQNPRYQVTQFGKPVTLSCSQTLNHNVMYWYQQKSSQAPKLLFHYYDKDFNNEADTPDNFQSRRPNTSFCFLDIRSPGLGDTAMYLCATSRGETGSPDAQYFGPGTRLTVL.